The 13 T cell receptor beta chains reported below all come from one sample, sequenced in a study of blood T cell repertoires in COVID-19. The method was immunoSEQ multiplex PCR; TCRdb's version includes in-frame clones alone and lacks a portion of them. The table lists about 400,000 clones, around 92% of them singletons. The sequenced sample was PBMCs or T cells enriched from blood (not recorded which). Source of these receptors: a woman under 40 who had recovered from COVID-19.

The rearrangement uses TRBV29-1 and TRBJ1-1, with 12 bases matching TRBD1. The CDR3 is 15 residues long. After removal of 0 bases from V and 6 bases from J, the junction contained 5 bases not matched to a gene. The germline V gene encodes CDR1 SQVTM and CDR2 ANQGSEA. The CDR3 nucleotides are TGCAGCGTTGAAGAGGGGACAGGGGGCGTCCCTGAAGCTTTCTTT. Amino acids: CSVEEGTGGVPEAFF.

V and J are TRBV7-8 and TRBJ1-1; 9 bases fit TRBD1. Germline CDR1 is SGHVS and CDR2 is FQNEAQ. This CDR3 is built from 20 residues. The V gene end was trimmed by 4 bases and the J gene end by 0 bases; junction bases not matched to a gene: 18. CDR3 bases: TGTGCCAGCAGCTCAAAGTGGAGCCTCGGGACAGGGAGCATGAACACTGAAGCTTTCTTT. Translating gives CASSSKWSLGTGSMNTEAFF.

This chain joins TRBV7-3 and TRBJ2-2; D not certain. Trimming stripped 4 bases from V and 4 bases from J, with 4 bases between. This CDR3 is 12 amino acids long. Looked up from germline, CDR1 is SGHTA and CDR2 is FQGTGA. CDR3 sequence (DNA): TGTGCCAGCAGCTGGGCCACCGGGGAGCTGTTTTTT. This translates into CASSWATGELFF. Using reference TRBV7-3 and TRBJ2-2 for the parts outside the CDR3, the full variable domain is GAGVSQTPSNKVTEKGKYVELRCDPISGHTALYWYRQSLGQGPEFLIYFQGTGAADDSGLPNDRFFAVRPEGSVSTLKIQRTERGDSAVYLCASSWATGELFFGEGSRLTVL.

This chain links TRBV3-1 (or the pseudogene TRBV3-2) with TRBJ2-3; possibly TRBD2 for D (5 bases). V was cut by 5 bases and J by 0 bases, with 15 bases left in between. The CDR3 extends over 16 amino acids. Germline V gene data show CDR1 as LGHDT and CDR2 as YNNKEL (reference sequence). The CDR3 here is CASSIPQGGSTDTQYF. The CDR3 DNA reads TGTGCCAGCAGCATTCCGCAAGGCGGGAGCACAGATACGCAGTATTTT.

This clone was detected only once. CDR3 DNA sequence: TGTGCCTCACTCAGGGGGCGTGGGGCCAACGTCCTGACTTTC. Translation gives CASLRGRGANVLTF. The genes are TRBV19 and TRBJ2-6; 8 positions agree with TRBD1. Trimming removed 11 bases from V and 3 bases from J; junction bases left unmatched: 6. Germline CDR1 LNHDA, CDR2 SQIVND (reference sequence). The length of the CDR3 is 14 residues.

The chain links TRBV5-8 to TRBJ1-4; the match to TRBD1 covers 9 bases. J gave up 7 bases and V 4 bases, and 8 bases lay outside the gene matches. There are 15 residues in the CDR3. The germline V gene encodes CDR1 SGHTS and CDR2 YDEGEE. In nucleotides, the CDR3 is TGTGCCAGCAGCCACACAGGGGGCCTGGGTGAAAAACTGTTTTTT. This translates into CASSHTGGLGEKLFF. The complete variable domain, with remaining parts taken from reference TRBV5-8 and TRBJ1-4, reads EAGVTQSPTHLIKTRGQQATLRCSPISGHTSVYWYQQALGLGLQFLLWYDEGEERNRGNFPPRFSGRQFPNYSSELNVNALELEDSALYLCASSHTGGLGEKLFFGSGTQLSVL.

The CDR3 coding sequence is TGTGCCAGCAGCTTAATCCAGGGCCAATCACCCCTCCACTTT. Translation gives CASSLIQGQSPLHF. V and J are TRBV7-2 and TRBJ1-6, with D possibly TRBD1 on 5 matching bases. From germline, CDR1 is SGHTA and CDR2 FQGNSA. V was shortened by 2 bases and J by 10 bases, with 12 bases between the two germline ends. The CDR3 covers 14 residues.

The rearrangement joins TRBV7-2 to TRBJ2-1; 11 bases fit TRBD2. The CDR3 extends over 16 amino acids. V trimming: 7 bases; J trimming: 2 bases; junction bases outside the gene matches: 7. The germline V gene has CDR1 SGHTA and CDR2 FQGNSA. Written as DNA, the CDR3 is TGTGCCAGCATCCTACTTAGCGGGGGGGCCTACAATGAGCAGTTCTTC. Translated: CASILLSGGAYNEQFF.

The chain carries TRBV19 and TRBJ2-3, with a tentative D call TRBD2 (6 bases). Trimming left V 3 bases short and J 2 bases short, with 9 bases between. Germline CDR1 and CDR2: LNHDA and SQIVND (reference sequence). CDR3 length equals 14 residues. CDR3 DNA: TGTGCCAGTAGTATGGAGGGGAACACAGATACGCAGTATTTT. Translation: CASSMEGNTDTQYF.

The J gene is TRBJ2-7, the V gene TRBV7-8, with 7 bases lining up with TRBD2. V gave up 5 bases and J gave up 5 bases; unmatched junction bases: 3. This CDR3 contains 12 residues. The germline V gene encodes CDR1 SGHVS and CDR2 FQNEAQ. DNA for the CDR3: TGTGCCAGCAGCCCGGGGGGTGACGAGCAGTACTTC. As protein: CASSPGGDEQYF.

The rearrangement joins TRBV5-4 to TRBJ2-3; 7 bases align to TRBD2. In germline, CDR1 is SGHNT, CDR2 YYREEE (reference sequence). CDR3 length equals 15 residues. V shed 7 bases, J shed 0 bases, and the junction held 8 bases outside the gene matches. CDR3 residues: CASRVAGLSTDTQYF. The CDR3 coding sequence is TGTGCCAGCCGCGTAGCGGGTCTTAGCACAGATACGCAGTATTTT.

The chain links TRBV10-3 to TRBJ2-5; maybe TRBD2 (5 bases). The CDR3 length is 14 residues. Germline V gene lookup returns CDR1 ENHRY and CDR2 SYGVKD. With 2 bases removed from V and 5 bases from J, the gap between germline ends came to 12 bases. The DNA for the CDR3 is TGTGCCATCAGTGAGGGCGCGCCGGGGGAGACCCAGTACTTC. As protein: CAISEGAPGETQYF.

V is TRBV7-9 and J is TRBJ2-3; D not certain. From germline, CDR1 is SEHNR and CDR2 FQNEAQ (reference sequence). This CDR3 is built from 15 residues. V lost 4 bases to trimming and J lost 6 bases, with 17 bases between them. For the CDR3, the DNA is TGTGCCAGCAGCTCACCCCCGCGAGATTCGGATACGCAGTATTTT. Protein product: CASSSPPRDSDTQYF.